This entry lists 13 T cell receptor beta chains sequenced from one sample in a study of metastatic and nonmetastatic thyroid tumors. TCRdb re-clonotyped the PCR reads through MiXCR. Here the sample spans under 30,000 clones, roughly 3.7% being singletons. Thyroid surgery was preceded by no treatment in any patient. Sequenced material: blood. These TCRs come from a female donor with papillary thyroid cancer or a benign thyroid nodule (not recorded which). Some clones in this sample may be carry-over from other donors' samples.

This clone was picked up a small number of times. This sequence joins TRBV5-6 and TRBJ1-1; D ambiguous. Trimming cost V 4 bases and J 3 bases, with 16 bases left between them. This CDR3 is 15 amino acids long. Germline CDR1 is SGHDT and CDR2 is YYEEEE. The CDR3, as DNA: TGTGCCAGCAGCCCCTCGGGGAAGGGAGACACTGAAGCTTTCTTT. Its protein is CASSPSGKGDTEAFF.

This clone was seen only a few times. No conserved phenylalanine or tryptophan ends this CDR3, so it is likely a read error. The CDR3 DNA reads TGTGCCAGCATTCGGGAGTCTTCCTACGAGCAGTACCTC. Encoded protein: CASIRESSYEQYL. The J gene is TRBJ2-7, the V gene TRBV25-1, with D perhaps TRBD2 (6 bases). Trimming took 7 bases from V and 1 from J, leaving 11 bases between them. The CDR3 contains 13 residues. Per the germline V gene, CDR1 is MGHDK and CDR2 is SYGVNS.

This clone was counted at least ten times. A read error is possible here, since a much larger clone lies one base away. The gene calls are TRBV12-3 or TRBV12-4 and TRBJ2-7, with D unclear. This CDR3 region has 15 residues. The V end was cut by 1 base, the J end by 8 bases, with 18 bases between. The CDR3 sequence is CASSLVPSQSVKQYF. The CDR3 DNA sequence: TGTGCCAGCAGTTTAGTACCGTCTCAATCTGTGAAGCAGTACTTC.

Only a few counts were recorded for this clone. The chain combines TRBV6-4 with TRBJ2-3, with 13 bases matching TRBD2. Per germline, CDR1 MRHNA and CDR2 SNTAGT. J lost 4 bases, V lost 3 bases, and 1 base had no gene match. This CDR3 has 15 residues. The CDR3, as DNA: TGTGCCAGCAGTGAACTAGCGGGAGGGGCAGATACGCAGTATTTT. Its translation is CASSELAGGADTQYF.

V gene TRBV20-1 combines with J gene TRBJ1-2; D is undetermined. The germline V gene encodes CDR1 DFQATT and CDR2 SNEGSKA (reference sequence). V lost 0 bases to trimming and J lost 8 bases, with 19 bases between them. The CDR3 sequence is 15 residues long. CDR3 bases: TGCAGTGCTAGAGATAACCGGCAGGAGGCGGGGGGCTACACCTTC. It specifies CSARDNRQEAGGYTF.

This clone came up a few times. The genes are TRBV5-1 and TRBJ1-1; D may be TRBD1 (5 bases). V was clipped by 3 bases and J by 4 bases, with 13 bases between them. Germline V gene lookup returns CDR1 SGHRS and CDR2 YFSETQ. There are 14 residues in the CDR3. This CDR3 is CASSSDGGGTEAFF. The DNA of the CDR3 is TGCGCCAGCAGCTCGGACGGGGGTGGCACTGAAGCTTTCTTT. Using reference TRBV5-1 and TRBJ1-1 for the parts outside the CDR3, the full variable domain is KAGVTQTPRYLIKTRGQQVTLSCSPISGHRSVSWYQQTPGQGLQFLFEYFSETQRNKGNFPGRFSGRQFSNSRSEMNVSTLELGDSALYLCASSSDGGGTEAFFGQGTRLTVV.

This clone has a handful of counts. The chain links TRBV19 to TRBJ2-3; D remains unclear. The CDR3 has 15 amino acids. CDR1 and CDR2 from the germline V gene are LNHDA and SQIVND (reference sequence). V lost 1 base and J lost 4, with 12 bases in between. CDR3 in amino acids: CASSIGDRHADTQYF. The DNA of the CDR3 is TGTGCCAGTAGTATAGGGGATCGGCACGCAGATACGCAGTATTTT. Full variable domain (rest looked up from reference TRBV19 and TRBJ2-3): DGGITQSPKYLFRKEGQNVTLSCEQNLNHDAMYWYRQDPGQGLRLIYYSQIVNDFQKGDIAEGYSVSREKKESFPLTVTSAQKNPTAFYLCASSIGDRHADTQYFGPGTRLTVL.

This clone was seen many times. The genes are TRBV2 and TRBJ2-3; D is possibly TRBD1 (5 bases). V was clipped by 3 bases and J by 6 bases, with 7 bases between them. Looked up from germline, CDR1 is SNHLY and CDR2 is FYNNEI. The CDR3 totals 12 residues. CDR3 nucleotide sequence: TGTGCCAGCAGTGACAGGGCGGATACGCAGTATTTT. It codes for CASSDRADTQYF.

V and J are TRBV24-1 and TRBJ2-6; possibly TRBD1 for D (6 bases). CDR1 and CDR2 from the germline V gene are KGHDR and SFDVKD. Between the trimmed V and J ends, which lost 3 bases and 2 bases, there was a span of 10 bases. CDR3 length: 16 amino acids. The CDR3 DNA reads as TGTGCCACCAGTGATCCCGGGACAACTGGGGCCAACGTCCTGACTTTC. This encodes CATSDPGTTGANVLTF.

In its sample, this clone was seen a few times. This chain uses TRBV6-2 or TRBV6-3 with TRBJ2-7; D is perhaps TRBD1 (5 bases). The germline V gene has CDR1 MNHEY and CDR2 SVGEGT. This CDR3 region has 13 residues. Trimming removed 5 bases at V and 2 bases at J, with 10 bases between. CDR3 nucleotide sequence: TGTGCCAGCAGTACAGGCGGTACCTACGAGCAGTACTTC. This encodes CASSTGGTYEQYF.

This clone occurred many times. Other DNA sequences of this sample code for an identical CDR3. The chain is built from TRBV11-2 and TRBJ2-5, with TRBD1 matching over 8 bases. Per germline, CDR1 SGHAT and CDR2 FQNNGV. The CDR3 has 15 amino acids. The V segment lost 4 bases and the J segment 4 bases; nucleotides outside the gene matches: 8. This CDR3 is CASSSGQGWRETQYF. The CDR3 coding sequence is TGTGCCAGCAGCTCCGGACAGGGATGGCGAGAGACCCAGTACTTC.

This clone has just a few counts. This may arise from a read error, as a much more abundant clone is one base away. V is TRBV3-1 and J is TRBJ1-1; 9 bases map to TRBD1. The CDR3 is made up of 14 amino acids. The junction had 5 bases not matched to a gene; V was cut back by 6 bases and J by 3 bases. In germline, CDR1 is LGHDT, CDR2 YNNKEL (reference sequence). This chain's CDR3 is CASRGTGTHTEAFF. Written as DNA, the CDR3 is TGTGCCAGCAGAGGGACAGGGACACACACTGAAGCTTTCTTT.

This clone occurred a few times. V usage is TRBV27 and J usage is TRBJ2-3; D uncertain. The germline V gene has CDR1 MNHEY and CDR2 SMNVEV (reference sequence). V gave up 7 bases and J gave up 2 bases, with 13 bases separating them. There are 14 residues in the CDR3. The CDR3 loop is CASTMDRTTDTQYF. The CDR3 coding sequence is TGTGCCAGCACCATGGACCGCACCACAGATACGCAGTATTTT.